This TCR beta chain was found in a study of early T cells in non-severe SARS-CoV-2 infection. Individual cDNA molecules carried attached unique molecular identifiers. One entry per CDR3 protein, called by TCRdb with MiXCR from the 5' RACE reads. The sample has more than 65,000 distinct CDR3 sequences; roughly 12% are singletons. This clonotype was seen more than once but under ten times. The CDR3 runs 15 residues. The J gene is TRBJ1-2, the V gene TRBV12-2; the table assigns TRBD1, which was not confirmed against the DNA. TRBV12-2 is a pseudogene locus. This clonotype was obtained from an adult who was a healthcare worker with PCR-confirmed SARS-CoV-2 infection or an uninfected control (not recorded which). Sequenced: whole blood. The CDR3 spells CASRLEAGRRYGYTF. For the CDR3, the DNA is TGTGCAAGTCGCTTAGAGGCAGGGCGACGCTATGGCTACACCTTC.